These T cell receptor beta chains were read from a single sample in a study of blood T cells in healthy people across ages. TCRdb fed the 5' RACE reads into MiXCR, producing one record per CDR3 protein. In the table there are about a million distinct CDR3 sequences, 30% to 40% of which are singletons. The sample taken for sequencing was blood. These receptors all stem from a man between 18 and 35 years old in good health. The CDR3 runs from the conserved cysteine through the conserved F or W. D genes are given only for firm matches. Clone size is stated in some rows and not others, as once, few, many or a class when expanded.

>NA|NA|TRBV2|TRBJ2-1
CASSESGQGAEQFF
TGTGCCAGCAGTGAATCGGGGCAGGGAGCAGAGCAGTTCTTC
>NA|few|TRBV20-1|TRBJ1-4
CSAPRQATNEKLFF
TGCAGTGCTCCTAGACAGGCAACTAATGAAAAACTGTTTTTT
>NA|few|TRBV20-1|TRBJ2-5
CSAHLGETQYF
TGCAGTGCCCACCTCGGGGAGACCCAGTACTTC
>TRBD2|many|TRBV6-2/TRBV6-3|TRBJ2-3
CASSSGLSDTQYF
TGTGCCAGCAGTTCGGGACTATCAGATACGCAGTATTTT
>TRBD1|few|TRBV10-3|TRBJ2-1
CAISAGQGVDEQFF
TGTGCCATCAGTGCAGGACAGGGGGTCGATGAGCAGTTCTTC
>TRBD2|few|TRBV20-1|TRBJ2-7
CSAYPAGTSGTYEQYF
TGCAGTGCTTATCCAGCCGGGACTAGCGGAACCTACGAGCAGTACTTC
>TRBD1|NA|TRBV5-1|TRBJ1-1
CASRQGLDTEAFF
TGCGCCAGTAGACAGGGTTTGGACACTGAAGCTTTCTTT
>NA|NA|TRBV20-1|TRBJ1-2
CSATGPDSHYGYTF
TGCAGTGCTACGGGGCCGGACAGCCACTATGGCTACACCTTC
>TRBD1|NA|TRBV7-9|TRBJ2-3
CASSFLPGQGGTDTQYF
TGTGCCAGCAGCTTCCTGCCGGGACAGGGGGGCACAGATACGCAGTATTTT
>TRBD1|NA|TRBV6-5|TRBJ2-1
CASSQLPDRGYNEQFF
TGTGCCAGCAGCCAACTCCCGGACAGGGGATACAATGAGCAGTTCTTC
>TRBD1|NA|TRBV7-6|TRBJ1-2
CASSFNTYRTGNYGYTF
TGTGCCAGCAGCTTCAACACTTACCGGACAGGAAACTATGGCTACACCTTC
>NA|few|TRBV12-3/TRBV12-4|TRBJ1-1
CASSREGTEAFF
TGTGCCAGCAGCCGCGAGGGTACTGAAGCTTTCTTT
>NA|NA|TRBV6-2/TRBV6-3|TRBJ2-1
CASRPTGNEQFF
TGTGCCAGCAGGCCCACAGGAAATGAGCAGTTCTTC
>NA|many|TRBV2|TRBJ2-3
CASRARGLQGDTQYF
TGTGCCAGCAGAGCCAGGGGCCTCCAGGGAGATACGCAGTATTTT
>NA|NA|TRBV7-9|TRBJ1-1
CASSFVMGSGTEAFF
TGTGCCAGCAGCTTCGTGATGGGGAGCGGCACTGAAGCTTTCTTT
>NA|NA|TRBV27|TRBJ1-5
CASSLGGKTNQPQHF
TGTGCCAGCAGTTTGGGTGGTAAAACCAATCAGCCCCAGCATTTT
>NA|few|TRBV7-2|TRBJ2-1
CASSSGLYVNEQFF
TGTGCCAGCAGCTCCGGACTATACGTGAATGAGCAGTTCTTC
>TRBD1|few|TRBV20-1|TRBJ1-1
CSQDPRGFTEAFF
TGCAGTCAAGACCCCAGGGGGTTCACTGAAGCTTTCTTT
>NA|NA|TRBV20-1|TRBJ2-1
CSANRGGHNEQFF
TGCAGTGCTAACCGGGGAGGACACAATGAGCAGTTCTTC
>TRBD1|NA|TRBV6-1|TRBJ1-2
CASSDPGQGSGYTF
TGTGCCAGCAGTGACCCGGGACAGGGGAGTGGCTACACCTTC
>NA|NA|TRBV2|TRBJ1-6
CASSDQGRYNSPLHF
TGTGCCAGCAGTGACCAGGGGAGATATAATTCACCCCTCCACTTT
>NA|few|TRBV4-3|TRBJ2-1
CASSQVGGLQFF
TGCGCCAGCAGCCAAGTTGGGGGGCTGCAGTTCTTC